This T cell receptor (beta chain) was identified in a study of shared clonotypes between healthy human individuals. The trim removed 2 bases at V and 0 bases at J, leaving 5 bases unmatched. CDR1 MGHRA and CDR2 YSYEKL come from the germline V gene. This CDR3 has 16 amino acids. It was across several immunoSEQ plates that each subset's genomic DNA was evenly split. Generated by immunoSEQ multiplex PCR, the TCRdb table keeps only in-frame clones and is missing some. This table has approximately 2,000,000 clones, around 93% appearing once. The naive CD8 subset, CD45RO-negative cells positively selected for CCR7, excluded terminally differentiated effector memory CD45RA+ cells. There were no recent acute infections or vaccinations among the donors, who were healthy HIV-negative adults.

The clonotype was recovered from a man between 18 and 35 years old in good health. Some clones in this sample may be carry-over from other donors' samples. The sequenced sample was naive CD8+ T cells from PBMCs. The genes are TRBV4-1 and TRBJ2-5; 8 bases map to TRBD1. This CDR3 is CASSQRTGPYQETQYF. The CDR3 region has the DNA TGCGCCAGCAGCCAAAGGACAGGGCCCTACCAAGAGACCCAGTACTTC.